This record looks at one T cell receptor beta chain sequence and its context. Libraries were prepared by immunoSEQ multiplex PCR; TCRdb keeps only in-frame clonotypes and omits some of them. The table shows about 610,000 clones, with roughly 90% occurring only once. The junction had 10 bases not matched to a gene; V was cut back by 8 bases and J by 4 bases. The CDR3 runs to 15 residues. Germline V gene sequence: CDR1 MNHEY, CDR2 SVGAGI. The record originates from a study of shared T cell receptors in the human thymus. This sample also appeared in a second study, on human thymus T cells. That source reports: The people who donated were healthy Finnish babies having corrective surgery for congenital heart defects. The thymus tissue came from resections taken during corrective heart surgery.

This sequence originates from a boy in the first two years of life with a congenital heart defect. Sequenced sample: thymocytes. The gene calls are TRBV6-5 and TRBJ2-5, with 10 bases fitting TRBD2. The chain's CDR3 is CASHEREGRPETQYF. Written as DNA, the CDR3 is TGTGCCAGCCATGAGCGGGAGGGCCGGCCAGAGACCCAGTACTTC.